The clone carrying this T cell receptor beta chain was seen ten or more times. Its target is unknown. Germline V gene sequence: CDR1 SGHTA, CDR2 FQGNSA. The CDR3 is 15 residues long. V lost 3 bases, J lost 9 bases, and 9 bases stayed unmatched. This sample is part of a study of CD8 T cells in ankylosing spondylitis. General study points: Seven to nine highly homologous variants made up a TCR beta motif, and this motif appeared characteristic of ankylosing spondylitis blood. According to the report, clones linked to the disease were significantly enriched in matched synovial fluid samples taken from ankylosing spondylitis patients.

TCRdb itself ran the 5' RACE reads through MiXCR, one entry per CDR3 protein. The sample consists of 800,000 to 900,000 distinct CDR3 sequences, approximately 10% of them appearing once. Sequenced material: blood, either unsorted or a sorted T cell fraction (not recorded which). The rearrangement uses TRBV7-2 and TRBJ1-5; TRBD1 agrees at 9 bases. This clonotype originated in a male donor with ankylosing spondylitis. The CDR3: CASSFTGQGHPPQHF. CDR3 bases: TGTGCCAGCAGCTTTACAGGACAGGGGCATCCGCCCCAGCATTTT.